Listed here are 23 T cell receptor beta chains from one sample, sequenced in a study of tumor and adjacent non-tumor tissue in lung cancer. This sample's RNA came from whole unsorted tissue. Distant lung tissue was collected more than 3 cm away from the tumor edge. TCRbeta libraries were built with three rounds of nested PCR, modified from ARM-PCR. TCRdb reanalysed the multiplex PCR reads using MiXCR and keeps one entry per CDR3 protein. The sample lists 60,000 to 65,000 distinct CDR3 sequences, over 60% seen once, with around a third in the top ten. The specimen sequenced was distant non-tumor lung tissue. These receptors all stem from a man between 65 and 79 years old with non-small cell lung cancer.

Regarding this clonotype: Given a much more abundant clone one base away, this may be a read error. This chain links TRBV6-5 with TRBJ2-7; 10 bases are shared with TRBD2. This CDR3 is 12 amino acids long. From germline, CDR1 is MNHEY and CDR2 SVGAGI. CDR3 sequence reads: CVSSSPSGGVDF. CDR3 DNA sequence: TGTGTCAGCAGTAGTCCTAGCGGGGGCGTGGACTTC.

Turning to this clonotype: Germline is not matched at one junction end, which may reflect a read error. The chain has TRBV7-9 and TRBJ2-7; TRBD1 agrees at 8 bases. The CDR3 covers 18 residues. CDR1 SEHNR and CDR2 FQNEAQ come from the germline V gene (reference sequence). The CDR3 nucleotides read TGTGCCAGCAGCTTAGGGTTCGACAGGGGAAAGCCCGTTGACGAGCAGTACTTT. It translates to CASSLGFDRGKPVDEQYF.

The chain has TRBV7-8 and TRBJ2-7; TRBD1 aligns across 10 bases. The CDR3 length is 15 residues. Trimming cost V 5 bases and J 5 bases; bases outside gene matches: 9. Germline V gives CDR1 SGHVS, CDR2 FQNEAQ. The CDR3 coding sequence is TGTGCCAGCAGCCTTGGACAGGGGGGGGCCAACGAGCAGTACTTC. The encoded protein is CASSLGQGGANEQYF.

A remark on this clonotype: Possible read error: a much larger clone is one base away. The final CDR3 position lacks the conserved phenylalanine or tryptophan, pointing to a likely read error. This chain links TRBV6-1 with TRBJ1-5; D is perhaps TRBD1 (5 bases). Germline CDR1 is MNHNS and CDR2 is SASEGT. Trimming took 6 bases from V and 1 from J, leaving 10 bases between them. CDR3 length equals 14 residues. CDR3 nucleotides: TGTGCCAGCAGCAGGGAGGTGAGCAATCAGCCCCAGCATTTA. Protein product: CASSREVSNQPQHL.

This clonotype was counted at least ten times. The chain links TRBV30 to TRBJ1-2; possible D gene TRBD1, 6 bases. There are 14 residues in the CDR3. Trimming took off 6 bases at V and 7 bases at J, with 21 bases between the two ends. Germline V gene lookup returns CDR1 GTSNPN and CDR2 SVGIG (reference sequence). DNA for the CDR3: TGTGCCTGCCCCGGACAGCTCGATTCCCTTGGCTACACCTTC. It encodes CACPGQLDSLGYTF.

About this clonotype: At one end, the junction sequence differs from germline, possibly due to a read error. The chain recombines TRBV6-6 with TRBJ1-2; 9 bases match TRBD1. The CDR3 spans 15 residues. Germline-derived CDR1 and CDR2 are MNHNY and SVGAGI (reference sequence). CDR3 residues: CAGRGGTGPTMGYTF. CDR3 coding DNA: TGTGCCGGCAGAGGGGGGACAGGGCCTACTATGGGCTACACCTTC.

This clonotype was counted once. The rearrangement links TRBV11-2 to TRBJ2-3; 7 bases agree with TRBD2. Germline loops: CDR1 SGHAT, CDR2 FQNNGV. V lost 10 bases and J lost 1; bases outside the gene matches: 14. The CDR3 length is 16 residues. Written as DNA, the CDR3 is TGTGCCACCAGATTATGGGAGGGCAAACGCACAGATACGCAGTATTTT. Translation: CATRLWEGKRTDTQYF.

To note about this clonotype: A much larger clone is a single base away; this may be a read error. The chain links TRBV29-1 to TRBJ2-3; D gene unclear. Germline assignment: CDR1 SQVTM and CDR2 ANQGSEA. The CDR3 sequence is 12 residues long. Between the trimmed V and J ends, which lost 4 bases and 7 bases, there was a span of 12 bases. The DNA of the CDR3 is TGCAGCGTTGTAAGGGTATCATATACGCAGTATTTT. Encoded protein: CSVVRVSYTQYF.

This clonotype was found a few times. A read error may be the cause here, since a much bigger clone is one base away. The chain carries TRBV28 and TRBJ2-3; 7 positions match TRBD2. CDR1 is MDHEN, CDR2 SYDVKM, per germline. The junction had 10 bases not matched to a gene; V was cut back by 2 bases and J by 11 bases. The CDR3 totals 14 residues. The DNA for the CDR3 is TGTGCCAGCAGTTTACCTTCTAGCGGCAATATGCAGTATTTT. The encoded protein is CASSLPSSGNMQYF.

The V call is TRBV29-1, the J call TRBJ2-7; 7 nucleotides line up with TRBD2. Germline V gene lookup returns CDR1 SQVTM and CDR2 ANQGSEA. V shed 5 bases and J 3 bases; nucleotides not matched to a gene: 4. There are 12 residues in the CDR3. The CDR3 sequence: CSVSRDYYEQYF. The CDR3 nucleotides read TGCAGCGTTTCCAGGGACTACTACGAGCAGTACTTC.

Comments on this clonotype: One end of the junction is discordant with germline, which a read error may explain. The chain uses TRBV4-1 and TRBJ2-1; D is possibly TRBD1 or TRBD2 (6 bases each). There are 15 residues in the CDR3. Germline assignment: CDR1 MGHRA and CDR2 YSYEKL. The CDR3 protein is CASRGGDPSYNEQFF. DNA for the CDR3: TGTGCCAGCAGGGGCGGGGATCCATCCTACAATGAGCAGTTCTTC.

Worth noting for this clonotype: Because it lacks the conserved phenylalanine or tryptophan at the end, this CDR3 is likely a read error. V usage is TRBV14 and J usage is TRBJ1-6; perhaps TRBD1 as D (5 bases). The germline CDR1 and CDR2 sequences are SGHDN and FVKESK. The CDR3 sequence is 16 residues long. CDR3 amino acids: CTSSQVGTAYNSPLHI. CDR3 coding DNA: TGTACCAGCAGCCAAGTTGGGACTGCGTATAATTCACCCCTCCACATT.

Comment on this clonotype: The CDR3 end shows no conserved phenylalanine or tryptophan, and so a read error is likely. Because the CDR3's place on the DNA is in doubt, the DNA is left out and the CDR3 is given as listed by TCRdb. The rearrangement joins TRBV21-1 to TRBJ1-6; the table's D call, TRBD1, was not checked against the DNA. TRBV21-1 is described as a pseudogene. The CDR3 numbers 20 amino acids, ends counted. The CDR3 protein is CASSKFLPLGRGVYNSPLHC.

The table lists this clonotype with a few counts. A much larger clone sits a single nucleotide away, making a read error possible. Since no conserved phenylalanine or tryptophan closes the CDR3, a read error is the likely cause. This chain uses TRBV19 with TRBJ2-5; 7 positions match TRBD1. The CDR3 is 15 amino acids. V shed 7 bases, J shed 0 bases, and the junction held 8 bases outside the gene matches. Germline loops: CDR1 LNHDA, CDR2 SQIVND (reference sequence). CDR3: CASTPGTDYQETQYY. In DNA form, the CDR3 reads TGTGCCAGTACCCCTGGGACAGACTACCAAGAGACCCAGTACTAC.

The chain uses TRBV29-1 and TRBJ1-1; no firm D call. This CDR3 is built from 11 residues. The V gene's germline CDR1 is SQVTM and CDR2 ANQGSEA. CDR3 in amino acids: CGSRGNTEAFF. The CDR3 nucleotides are TGCGGCTCCCGGGGGAACACTGAAGCTTTCTTT.

The chain joins TRBV5-5 to TRBJ1-4; D gene uncertain. The V end lost 2 bases, the J end lost 9 bases, and 11 bases lay between the germline ends. In germline, CDR1 is SGHKS, CDR2 YYEKEE (reference sequence). The CDR3 length is 13 residues. The CDR3 DNA sequence: TGTGCCAGCAGCTTCGGCCGGAATAAAAAACTGTTTTTT. Amino acid sequence: CASSFGRNKKLFF.

This clonotype was seen at least ten times. The chain is built from TRBV6-5 and TRBJ2-3; D is undetermined. Germline V gene lookup returns CDR1 MNHEY and CDR2 SVGAGI. There are 12 residues in the CDR3. The germline V and J ends were trimmed by 5 bases and 7 bases, with 10 bases remaining between them. Here the CDR3 DNA reads TGTGCCAGCAGTCTTGGTGGTTATACGCAGTATTTT. As protein: CASSLGGYTQYF.

As regards this clonotype: The conserved closing phenylalanine or tryptophan is absent in this CDR3, likely reflecting a read error. The chain has TRBV11-2 and TRBJ1-3; a possible D gene is TRBD1 (5 bases). This CDR3 contains 17 residues. Germline-derived CDR1 and CDR2 are SGHAT and FQNNGV. CDR3 in amino acids: CGSSLFTGGISGNTIYS. The CDR3, as DNA: TGTGGCAGCAGCTTATTTACTGGGGGGATCTCTGGAAACACCATATATTCT.

In its sample, this clonotype is medium-sized (0.01 to 0.1%). V is TRBV11-2 and J is TRBJ2-4; 8 bases map to TRBD1. V was clipped by 5 bases and J by 5 bases; unmatched bases: 8. There are 15 residues in the CDR3. The germline gives CDR1 SGHAT, CDR2 FQNNGV. The CDR3 DNA follows: TGTGCCAGCAGCCACTACGGACAGGGCCAAAACATTCAGTACTTC. Amino acids: CASSHYGQGQNIQYF.

Within the sample, this clonotype is medium-sized (0.01 to 0.1%). The chain links TRBV4-1 to TRBJ1-4; D is uncertain. V was pared by 6 bases and J by 1 base, with 15 bases between. CDR1 and CDR2 from the germline V gene are MGHRA and YSYEKL. The CDR3 runs to 16 residues. The CDR3 nucleotides are TGCGCCAGCAGTTACGGGGATCTCGTAACTAATGAAAAACTGTTTTTT. Translation gives CASSYGDLVTNEKLFF.

Remarks on this clonotype: This may arise from a read error, as a much more abundant clone is one base away. This rearrangement joins TRBV20-1 to TRBJ2-1; 11 positions agree with TRBD2. CDR3 size: 15 residues. Germline assignment: CDR1 DFQATT and CDR2 SNEGSKA (reference sequence). The CDR3 region is CSARLAGSSYYEQFF. The DNA of the CDR3 is TGCAGTGCTCGACTAGCGGGGAGCTCCTACTATGAGCAGTTCTTC.

A few counts support this clonotype. At one end, the junction sequence differs from germline, possibly due to a read error. The genes are TRBV6-5 and TRBJ2-7; D is possibly TRBD2 (5 bases). Germline CDR1 is MNHEY and CDR2 is SVGAGI. The CDR3 has 15 residues. The CDR3 sequence is CANSYSSGSGSKQYF. DNA of the CDR3: TGTGCCAACAGTTACTCCTCGGGCAGCGGAAGCAAGCAGTACTTC.

This clonotype came up a few times. The junction and the germline gene differ at one end; a read error may be behind it. J is TRBJ2-5 and V is TRBV29-1; D might be TRBD1 (5 bases). The germline V gene has CDR1 SQVTM and CDR2 ANQGSEA. CDR3 length: 12 residues. The chain's CDR3 is CSVVDTGETQYF. As DNA, the CDR3 is TGCAGCGTTGTGGACACAGGAGAGACCCAGTATTTC.